This T cell receptor beta chain emerged from a study of immune evolution from preneoplasia to lung adenocarcinoma. The method was immunoSEQ multiplex PCR; TCRdb's version includes in-frame clones alone and lacks a portion of them. The sample has 6,600 or so clones; around 77% are singletons. Losses at the gene ends were 3 bases for V and 5 bases for J; bases not matched to a gene: 9. The CDR3 runs to 15 residues. Looked up from germline, CDR1 is LGHNA and CDR2 is YSLEER. The receptor comes from a person aged 60 to 85 with lung adenocarcinoma. The sample consisted of FFPE lung adenocarcinoma in situ tissue. The chain has TRBV4-3 and TRBJ1-2; the match to TRBD1 covers 7 bases. CDR3 nucleotides: TGCGCCAGCAGCCAGATATGGACAGGACAATATGGCTACACCTTC. As protein: CASSQIWTGQYGYTF.